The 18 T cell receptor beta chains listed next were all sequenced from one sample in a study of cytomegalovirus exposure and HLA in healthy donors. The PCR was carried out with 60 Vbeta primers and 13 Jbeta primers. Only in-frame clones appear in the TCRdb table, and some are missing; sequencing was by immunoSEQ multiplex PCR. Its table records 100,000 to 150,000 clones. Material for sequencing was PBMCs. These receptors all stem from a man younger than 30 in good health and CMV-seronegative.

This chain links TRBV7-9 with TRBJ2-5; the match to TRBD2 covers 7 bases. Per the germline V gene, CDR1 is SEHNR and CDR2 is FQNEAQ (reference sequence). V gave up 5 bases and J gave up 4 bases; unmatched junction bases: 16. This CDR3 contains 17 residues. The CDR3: CASSPFVAGEPSETQYF. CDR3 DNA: TGTGCCAGCAGCCCCTTTGTCGCGGGAGAACCTTCAGAGACCCAGTACTTC.

The CDR3 loop reads CASSQSRDRDGTLHF. CDR3 coding DNA: TGCGCCAGCAGCCAGTCCCGGGACAGGGACGGGACCCTCCACTTT. This chain connects TRBV4-1 to TRBJ1-6; TRBD1 matches at 9 bases. The V and J ends lost 3 bases and 14 bases, in that order; junction bases with no gene match: 11. The CDR3 runs 15 residues. Per the germline V gene, CDR1 is MGHRA and CDR2 is YSYEKL.

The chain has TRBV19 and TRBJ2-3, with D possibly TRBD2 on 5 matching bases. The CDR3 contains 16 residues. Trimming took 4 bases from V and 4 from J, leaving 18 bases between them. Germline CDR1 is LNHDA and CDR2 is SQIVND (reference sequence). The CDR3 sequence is CASSREVSGVPDTQYF. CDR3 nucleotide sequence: TGTGCCAGTAGTAGGGAAGTGAGCGGTGTTCCAGATACGCAGTATTTT. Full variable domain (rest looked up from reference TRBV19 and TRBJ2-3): DGGITQSPKYLFRKEGQNVTLSCEQNLNHDAMYWYRQDPGQGLRLIYYSQIVNDFQKGDIAEGYSVSREKKESFPLTVTSAQKNPTAFYLCASSREVSGVPDTQYFGPGTRLTVL.

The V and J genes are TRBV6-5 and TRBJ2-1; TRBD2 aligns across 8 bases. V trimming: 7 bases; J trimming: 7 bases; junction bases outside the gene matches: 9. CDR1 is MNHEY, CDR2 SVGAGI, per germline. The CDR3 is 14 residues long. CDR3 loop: CASTQSGRRNEQFF. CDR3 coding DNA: TGTGCCAGCACCCAAAGCGGGAGAAGGAATGAGCAGTTCTTC.

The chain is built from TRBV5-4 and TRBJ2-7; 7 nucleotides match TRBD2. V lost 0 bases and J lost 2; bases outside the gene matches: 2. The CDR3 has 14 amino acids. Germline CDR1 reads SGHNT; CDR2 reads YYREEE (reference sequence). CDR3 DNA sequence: TGTGCCAGCAGCTTGGTGGGACTAACCTACGAGCAGTACTTC. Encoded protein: CASSLVGLTYEQYF. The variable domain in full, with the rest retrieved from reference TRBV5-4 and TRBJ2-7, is ETGVTQSPTHLIKTRGQQVTLRCSSQSGHNTVSWYQQALGQGPQFIFQYYREEENGRGNFPPRFSGLQFPNYSSELNVNALELDDSALYLCASSLVGLTYEQYFGPGTRLTVT.

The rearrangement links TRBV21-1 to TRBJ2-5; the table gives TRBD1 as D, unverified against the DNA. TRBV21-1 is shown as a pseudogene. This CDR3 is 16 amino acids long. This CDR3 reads CASSKGAGDLQETQYF. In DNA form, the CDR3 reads TGTGCCAGCAGCAAAGGGGCAGGGGACCTCCAAGAGACCCAGTACTTC.

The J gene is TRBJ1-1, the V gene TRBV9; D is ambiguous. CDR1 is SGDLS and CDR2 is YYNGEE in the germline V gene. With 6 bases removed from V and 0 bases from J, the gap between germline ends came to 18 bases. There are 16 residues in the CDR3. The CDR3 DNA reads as TGTGCCAGCATGGGGATTAACGAGCGGATGAACACTGAAGCTTTCTTT. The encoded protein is CASMGINERMNTEAFF.

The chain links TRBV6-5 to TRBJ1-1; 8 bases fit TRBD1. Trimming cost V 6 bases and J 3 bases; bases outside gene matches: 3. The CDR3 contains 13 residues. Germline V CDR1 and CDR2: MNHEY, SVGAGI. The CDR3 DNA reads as TGTGCCAGCAGGAGGACAGGGCACACTGAAGCTTTCTTT. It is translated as CASRRTGHTEAFF.

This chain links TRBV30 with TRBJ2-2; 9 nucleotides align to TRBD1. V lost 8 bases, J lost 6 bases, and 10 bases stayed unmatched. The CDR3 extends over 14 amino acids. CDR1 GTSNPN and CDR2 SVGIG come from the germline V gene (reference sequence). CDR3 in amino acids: CARTGTGLPGELFF. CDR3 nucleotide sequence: TGTGCCCGGACCGGGACAGGGTTGCCCGGGGAGCTGTTTTTT.

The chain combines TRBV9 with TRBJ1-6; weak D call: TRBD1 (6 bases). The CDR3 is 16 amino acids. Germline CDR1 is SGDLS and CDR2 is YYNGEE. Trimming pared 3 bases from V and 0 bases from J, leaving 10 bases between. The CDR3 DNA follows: TGTGCCAGCAGCGAAACAGGGTTCTCCTATAATTCACCCCTCCACTTT. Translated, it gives CASSETGFSYNSPLHF.

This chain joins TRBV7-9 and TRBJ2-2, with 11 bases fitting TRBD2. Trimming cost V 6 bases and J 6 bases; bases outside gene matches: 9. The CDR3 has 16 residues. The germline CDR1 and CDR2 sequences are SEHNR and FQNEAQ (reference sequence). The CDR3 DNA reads TGTGCCAGCAGGGATACTAGCGGGGGCTGGGCCGGGGAGCTGTTTTTT. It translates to CASRDTSGGWAGELFF. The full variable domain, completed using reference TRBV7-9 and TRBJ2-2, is DTGVSQNPRHKITKRGQNVTFRCDPISEHNRLYWYRQTLGQGPEFLTYFQNEAQLEKSRLLSDRFSAERPKGSFSTLEIQRTEQGDSAMYLCASRDTSGGWAGELFFGEGSRLTVL.

The CDR3 coding sequence is TGCAGCGTTCGGAGGGGAGATGGCTACACCTTC. Amino acid sequence: CSVRRGDGYTF. V is TRBV29-1 and J is TRBJ1-2, with D possibly TRBD1 on 5 matching bases. Trimming shortened V by 5 bases and J by 6 bases, and 10 bases separated the two germline ends. Germline loops: CDR1 SQVTM, CDR2 ANQGSEA. This CDR3 is built from 11 residues.

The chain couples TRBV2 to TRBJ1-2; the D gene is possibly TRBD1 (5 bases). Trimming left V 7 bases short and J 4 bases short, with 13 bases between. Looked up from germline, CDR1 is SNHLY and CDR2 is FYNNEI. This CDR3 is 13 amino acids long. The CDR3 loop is CASTREAGYGYTF. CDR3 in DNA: TGTGCCAGCACCAGGGAGGCGGGCTATGGCTACACCTTC.

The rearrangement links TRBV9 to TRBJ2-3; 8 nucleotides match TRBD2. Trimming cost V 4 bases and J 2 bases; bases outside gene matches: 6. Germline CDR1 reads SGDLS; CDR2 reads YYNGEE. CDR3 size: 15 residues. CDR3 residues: CASSPQAGVTDTQYF. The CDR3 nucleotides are TGTGCCAGCAGCCCCCAAGCGGGGGTCACAGATACGCAGTATTTT.

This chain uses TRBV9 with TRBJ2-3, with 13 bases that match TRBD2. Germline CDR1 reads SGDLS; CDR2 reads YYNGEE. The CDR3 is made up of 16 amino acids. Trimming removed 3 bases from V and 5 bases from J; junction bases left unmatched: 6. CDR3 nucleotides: TGTGCCAGCAGCGCAGCGGGGACTAGCGGGATAGATACGCAGTATTTT. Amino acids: CASSAAGTSGIDTQYF.

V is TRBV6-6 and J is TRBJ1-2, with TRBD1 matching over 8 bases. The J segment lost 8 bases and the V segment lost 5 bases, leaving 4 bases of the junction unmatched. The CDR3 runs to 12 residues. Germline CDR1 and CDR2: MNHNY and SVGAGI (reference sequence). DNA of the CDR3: TGTGCCAGCAGTGCGTCAGGGGGCGGCTACACCTTC. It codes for CASSASGGGYTF.

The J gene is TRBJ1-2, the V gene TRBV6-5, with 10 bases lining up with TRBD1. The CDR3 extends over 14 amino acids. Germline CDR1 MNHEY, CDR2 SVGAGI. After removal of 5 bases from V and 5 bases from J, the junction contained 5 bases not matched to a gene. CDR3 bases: TGTGCCAGCAGTAGGGACAGGGGATCATATGGCTACACCTTC. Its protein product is CASSRDRGSYGYTF.

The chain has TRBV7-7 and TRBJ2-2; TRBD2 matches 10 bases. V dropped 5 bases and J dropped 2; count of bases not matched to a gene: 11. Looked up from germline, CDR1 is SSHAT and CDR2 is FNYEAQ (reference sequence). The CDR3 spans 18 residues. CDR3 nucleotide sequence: TGTGCCAGCAGCCCGGACCTATCTAGCGGGGGTAACACCGGGGAGCTGTTTTTT. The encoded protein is CASSPDLSSGGNTGELFF.